This T cell receptor beta chain was captured in a study of T cell responses to AZD1222 COVID-19 vaccine. In its sample, this clone was seen once. Its antigen is as yet unknown. Repertoires were generated with immunoSEQ multiplex PCR, while TCRdb's copy carries only in-frame clones and drops some. Found here are 95,000 to 150,000 clones, 86% of them singletons; the top ten hold 2.5% to 3.5%. Trimming cost V 6 bases and J 10 bases, with 25 bases left between them. This CDR3 has 17 residues. The germline CDR1 and CDR2 sequences are SNHLY and FYNNEI. Study conclusions and caveats: Clonal diversity was possibly underestimated; the donors were predominantly white British and more often female. Targets within unmutated variant regions were reportedly found for nearly half of spike-specific TCRs.

This specimen consisted of peripheral blood, obtained 28 days after the second AZD1222 dose. The chain combines TRBV2 with TRBJ1-6; D remains unclear. This TCR came from an adult who received the AZD1222 COVID-19 vaccine. The CDR3 region is CASRVAAGSSQGSPLHF. CDR3 coding DNA: TGTGCCAGCAGGGTTGCAGCCGGATCCTCCCAAGGATCACCCCTCCACTTT.